This T cell receptor (beta chain) originates from a study of T cells in Graves' hyperthyroidism and ophthalmopathy. Using RNA transcripts as the source, TCR beta CDR3 regions were amplified. The HTBI primer set drove a first-round RT-PCR of the TCR CDR3. TCRdb reprocessed the multiplex PCR reads via MiXCR and lists one record per CDR3 protein. The repertoire holds about 400,000 distinct CDR3 sequences, with about 15% as singletons. The material sequenced was blood. This TCR was sampled from a man aged 18 to 29 with Graves' ophthalmopathy.

In nucleotides, the CDR3 is TGCAGTGCTGGAGGGACAGGGGTGCGCGAGCAGTACTTC. Translation: CSAGGTGVREQYF. J is TRBJ2-7 and V is TRBV20-1; 10 bases align to TRBD1. This CDR3 region has 13 residues. Germline V gene sequence: CDR1 DFQATT, CDR2 SNEGSKA (reference sequence). J lost 6 bases, V lost 5 bases, and 7 bases had no gene match.